This T cell receptor (beta chain) emerged from a study of regulatory T cells in long-lasting Graves disease. Indicated time point: newly diagnosed GD, antithyroid drugs for less than 3 months. PBMCs were the source of the RNA used for TCR sequencing. The guidelines of the American Thyroid Association were the basis for diagnosing Graves' disease. Notes on this clonotype: No antigen is known for it.

V dropped 3 bases and J dropped 3; count of bases not matched to a gene: 6. The germline CDR1 and CDR2 sequences are DFQATT and SNEGSKA (reference sequence). The CDR3 contains 15 residues. Findings and caveats of the study: Newly diagnosed patients had higher TCR diversity than persistent Graves' patients did.

Sequencing libraries for TCR beta were prepared with iRepertoire HTBI primers and Arm-PCR of CDR3 regions. TCRdb redid the calling of the multiplex PCR reads with MiXCR, one entry per CDR3 protein. The table includes fewer than 350,000 distinct CDR3 sequences, about a sixth detected once. The receptor's source is a female donor with Graves disease. The chain uses TRBV20-1 and TRBJ2-3; 10 nucleotides match TRBD1. Material: peripheral blood mononuclear cells (PBMCs), obtained at new diagnosis, from a patient treated with antithyroid drugs. The DNA for the CDR3 is TGCAGTGCTAGCAGACAGGGGGCATTTACAGATACGCAGTATTTT. Translated, it gives CSASRQGAFTDTQYF.